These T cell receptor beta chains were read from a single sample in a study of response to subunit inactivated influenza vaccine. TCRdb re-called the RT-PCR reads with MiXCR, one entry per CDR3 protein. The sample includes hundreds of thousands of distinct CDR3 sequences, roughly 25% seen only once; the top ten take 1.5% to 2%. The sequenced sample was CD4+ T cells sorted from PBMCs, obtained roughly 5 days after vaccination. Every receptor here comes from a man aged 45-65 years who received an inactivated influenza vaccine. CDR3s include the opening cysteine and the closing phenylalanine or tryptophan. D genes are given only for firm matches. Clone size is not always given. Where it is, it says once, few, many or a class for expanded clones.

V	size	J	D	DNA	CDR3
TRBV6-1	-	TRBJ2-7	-	TGTGCCAGCAGTGAAGCGTTGGGATTCGACGAGCAGTACTTC	CASSEALGFDEQYF
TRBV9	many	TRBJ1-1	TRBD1	TGTGCCAGCAGTGTCGGACAGGGAACTGAAGCTTTCTTT	CASSVGQGTEAFF
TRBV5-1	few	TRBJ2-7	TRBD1	TGCGCCAGCAGCTTGGGGGTAACAGGGGCCTACGAGCAGTACTTC	CASSLGVTGAYEQYF
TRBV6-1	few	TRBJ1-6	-	TGTGCCAGCACCGAGGCAGGGGCAAATTCACCCCTCCACTTT	CASTEAGANSPLHF
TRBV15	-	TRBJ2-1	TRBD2	TGTGCCACCAGCAGAGACCAGAGACTAGCGGGGGGGTGGAATGAGCAGTTCTTC	CATSRDQRLAGGWNEQFF
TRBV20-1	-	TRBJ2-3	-	TGCAGTGCTTGGACTAGCACAGATACGCAGTATTTT	CSAWTSTDTQYF
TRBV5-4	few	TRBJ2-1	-	TGTGCCACCACTTGGAGGGACATGGGAAGCAATGAGCAGTTCTTC	CATTWRDMGSNEQFF
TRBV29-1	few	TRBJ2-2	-	TGCAGCGCTCGGTGGGATCACACCGGGGAGCTGTTTTTT	CSARWDHTGELFF
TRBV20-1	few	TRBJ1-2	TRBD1	TGCAGTGCTAGACTGGGACAGGCAGTTTCCTTC	CSARLGQAVSF
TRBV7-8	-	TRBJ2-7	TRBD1	TGTGCCAGCAGCTTAGTGCGGACAGGGGACGAGCAGTACTTC	CASSLVRTGDEQYF
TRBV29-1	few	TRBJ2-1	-	TGCAGCGTTGTGCCCGGTGCCAGCTCCTACAATGAGCAGTTCTTC	CSVVPGASSYNEQFF
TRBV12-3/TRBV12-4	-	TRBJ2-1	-	TGTGCCAGCAGCGGTCAGACCCAGCAGTTCTTC	CASSGQTQQFF
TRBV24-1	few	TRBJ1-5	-	TGTGCCACCAGTGATTTGAAAAGAGATCAGCCCCAGCATTTT	CATSDLKRDQPQHF
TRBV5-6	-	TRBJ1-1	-	TGTGCCAGCAGCTTGGACACCATCTCGGCAGCTTTCTTT	CASSLDTISAAFF
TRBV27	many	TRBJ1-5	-	TGTGCCAGCAGTTCCCTTAGACAGCCCTCTAGCAATCAGCCCCAGCATTTT	CASSSLRQPSSNQPQHF
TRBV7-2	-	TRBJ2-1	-	TGTGCCAGCAGCTTATTTTCCGGAACCGAGCAGTTCTTC	CASSLFSGTEQFF
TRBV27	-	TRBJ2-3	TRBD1	TGTGCCAGCAGTTTATTCGGGACAGGGGCCGATACGCAGTATTTT	CASSLFGTGADTQYF
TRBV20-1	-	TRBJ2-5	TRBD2	TGCAGTGCTAGTTACGTAGCGGGTCAAGAGACCCAGTACTTC	CSASYVAGQETQYF
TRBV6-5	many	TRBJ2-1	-	TGTGCCAGCAGGTTCGGACAGTACAATGAGCAGTTCTTC	CASRFGQYNEQFF
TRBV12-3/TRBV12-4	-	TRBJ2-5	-	TGTGCCAGCAGTCCAGGACTAAACCAAGAGACCCAGTACTTC	CASSPGLNQETQYF
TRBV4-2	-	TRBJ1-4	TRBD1	TGTGCCAGCAGCCAGACCGGGACAGGGGCGAATGAAAAACTGTTTTTT	CASSQTGTGANEKLFF
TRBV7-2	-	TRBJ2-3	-	TGTGCCAGCAGCTTAAGTCTAGATACGCAGTATTTT	CASSLSLDTQYF
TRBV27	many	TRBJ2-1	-	TGTGCCAGCAGTCCGACCTGGTGGAATGAGCAGTTCTTC	CASSPTWWNEQFF
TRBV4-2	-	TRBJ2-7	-	TGTGCCAGCAGTTCGCAAGAATCCTACGAGCAGTACTTC	CASSSQESYEQYF
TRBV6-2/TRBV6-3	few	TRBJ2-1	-	TGTGCCAGCAGTTATCCACAGGGTATTTACAATGAGCAGTTCTTC	CASSYPQGIYNEQFF
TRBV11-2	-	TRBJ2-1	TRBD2	TGTGCCAGCAGAACAATAGCGGGTTTCTCCTACAATGAGCAGTTCTTC	CASRTIAGFSYNEQFF
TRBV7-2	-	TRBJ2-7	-	TGTGCCAGCAGCGAAACAGGGGACTTCACCTACGAGCAGTACTTC	CASSETGDFTYEQYF
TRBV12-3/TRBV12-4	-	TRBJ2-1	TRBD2	TGCGCCAGCAGCCCCGGGACTAGCGGGGCCTATGAGCAGTTCTTC	CASSPGTSGAYEQFF
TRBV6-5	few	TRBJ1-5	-	TGTGCCAGCAGTTACTCTCCCGGGAATCAGCCCCAGCATTTT	CASSYSPGNQPQHF
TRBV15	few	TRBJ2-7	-	TGTGCCACCAGTCATGGTTTCAGGGACGAGCAGTACTTC	CATSHGFRDEQYF
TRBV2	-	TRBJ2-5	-	TGTGCCAGCAGTGGTACACTGGAGGAGACCCAGTACTTC	CASSGTLEETQYF
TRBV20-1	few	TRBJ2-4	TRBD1	TGCAGTGCGCCAGGGGGCTCAGCCAAAAACATTCAGTACTTC	CSAPGGSAKNIQYF
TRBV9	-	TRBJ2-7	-	TGTGCCAGCAGCGTGGGCGGGAAAGGGTCCTACGAGCAGTACTTC	CASSVGGKGSYEQYF
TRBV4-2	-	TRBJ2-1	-	TGTGCCAGCAGCCACGAGGGAAGATACAATGAGCAGTTCTTC	CASSHEGRYNEQFF
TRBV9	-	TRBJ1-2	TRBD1	TGTGCCAGCAGCGTAGGGGGGACAGGGAACTATGGCTACACCTTC	CASSVGGTGNYGYTF
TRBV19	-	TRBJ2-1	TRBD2	TGTGCCAGTAAGATAGCGGGGGGGTACAATGAGCAGTTCTTC	CASKIAGGYNEQFF
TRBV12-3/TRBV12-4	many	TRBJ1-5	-	TGTGCCAGCAGGTGGGGTAGCAATCAGCCCCAGCATTTT	CASRWGSNQPQHF
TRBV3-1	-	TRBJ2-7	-	TGTGCCAGCAGCGACCGGACTAACGAGCAGTACTTC	CASSDRTNEQYF
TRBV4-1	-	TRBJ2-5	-	TGCGCCAGCAGCCAAGTACCAGGGTTTCAAGAGACCCAGTACTTC	CASSQVPGFQETQYF
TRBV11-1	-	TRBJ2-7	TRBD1	TGTGCCAGCAGCTTAGGAGGGACAGGGGGGAGGCTTGGAGTTGTCTACGAGCAGTACTTC	CASSLGGTGGRLGVVYEQYF